The 2 T cell receptor beta chains in this list originate from one sample, sequenced in a study of long-term antiretroviral therapy in people with HIV. The authors ran the immunoSEQ assay, v3.0, at survey level. The protocol was immunoSEQ multiplex PCR, while the TCRdb copy is restricted to in-frame clones and leaves out a portion. The table has approximately 24,000 clones, more than 65% seen once. Sequencing used unsorted PBMCs, obtained 1.1 years before starting antiretroviral therapy. These receptors were collected from a woman aged 25 to 39 with HIV.

The chain has TRBV10-2 and TRBJ2-2; possibly TRBD1 for D (5 bases). Per germline, CDR1 WSHSY and CDR2 SAAADI. The CDR3 spans 16 residues. Trimming removed 8 bases at V and 0 bases at J, with 16 bases between. The CDR3 spells CASEGKGSSNTGELFF. Written as DNA, the CDR3 is TGCGCCAGCGAAGGGAAGGGGTCCTCGAACACCGGGGAGCTGTTTTTT.

By sample share, this clone is medium-sized. The chain employs TRBV7-8 and TRBJ1-5, with D hard to call. Looked up from germline, CDR1 is SGHVS and CDR2 is FQNEAQ. The V gene lost 7 bases and the J gene lost 7 bases, with 14 bases spanning the gap. The CDR3 totals 13 residues. CDR3 amino acids: CASTPSLGQPQHF. The CDR3, as DNA: TGTGCCAGCACCCCCTCCCTGGGCCAGCCCCAGCATTTT.